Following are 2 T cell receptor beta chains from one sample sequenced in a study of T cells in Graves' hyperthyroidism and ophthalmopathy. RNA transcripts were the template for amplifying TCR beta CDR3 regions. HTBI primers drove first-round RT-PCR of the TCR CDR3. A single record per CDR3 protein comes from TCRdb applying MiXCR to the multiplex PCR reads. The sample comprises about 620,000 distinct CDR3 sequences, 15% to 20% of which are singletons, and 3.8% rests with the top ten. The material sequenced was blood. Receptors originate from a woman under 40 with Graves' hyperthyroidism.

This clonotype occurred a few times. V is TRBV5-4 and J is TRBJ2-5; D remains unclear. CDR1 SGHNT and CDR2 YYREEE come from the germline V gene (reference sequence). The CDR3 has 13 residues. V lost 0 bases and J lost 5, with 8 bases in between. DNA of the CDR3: TGTGCCAGCAGCTTGGGGGTGTGGGAGACCCAGTACTTC. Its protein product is CASSLGVWETQYF.

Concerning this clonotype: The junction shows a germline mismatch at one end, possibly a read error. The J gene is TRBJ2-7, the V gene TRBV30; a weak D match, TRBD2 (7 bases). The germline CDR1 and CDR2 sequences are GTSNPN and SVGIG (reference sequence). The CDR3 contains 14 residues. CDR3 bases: TGTGCCTGGAGTGTTAAGAACAGGGACTACGGGCAGTACTTC. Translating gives CAWSVKNRDYGQYF.